Listed below are T cell receptor beta chains from one sample, sequenced in a study of cytomegalovirus exposure and HLA in healthy donors. Sequenced by immunoSEQ multiplex PCR; TCRdb stores in-frame clones only, minus some. The sample has 150,000 to 200,000 clones. The sequenced sample consisted of PBMCs. The source is a woman aged 55-70 years in good health and CMV-seronegative. The CDR3 runs from the conserved cysteine through the conserved F or W. Each record gives: J gene, V gene, D gene, CDR3 protein, CDR3 DNA. The D gene is left open where the match is weak.

j_gene: TRBJ1-2; v_gene: TRBV6-1; d_gene: -; CDR3aa: CASHYLWRRSGYTF; CDR3nt: TGTGCCAGCCACTACTTATGGCGGAGGTCTGGCTACACCTTC
j_gene: TRBJ2-1; v_gene: TRBV7-3; d_gene: TRBD2; CDR3aa: CASSSGGAYNEQFF; CDR3nt: TGTGCCAGCAGTAGCGGGGGGGCCTACAATGAGCAGTTCTTC
j_gene: TRBJ2-5; v_gene: TRBV5-1; d_gene: -; CDR3aa: CASSSGGAGETQYF; CDR3nt: TGCGCCAGCAGCTCTGGGGGGGCCGGGGAGACCCAGTACTTC
j_gene: TRBJ1-3; v_gene: TRBV7-6; d_gene: TRBD1; CDR3aa: CASSPDRADSGNTIYF; CDR3nt: TGTGCCAGCAGCCCGGACAGGGCCGACTCTGGAAACACCATATATTTT
j_gene: TRBJ1-2; v_gene: TRBV5-4; d_gene: -; CDR3aa: CASSLEADYGYTF; CDR3nt: TGTGCCAGCAGCTTGGAGGCGGACTATGGCTACACCTTC
j_gene: TRBJ2-7; v_gene: TRBV7-3; d_gene: -; CDR3aa: CASSKKGDIGYEQYF; CDR3nt: TGTGCCAGCAGCAAAAAGGGAGACATAGGCTACGAGCAGTACTTC
j_gene: TRBJ1-5; v_gene: TRBV2; d_gene: -; CDR3aa: CASSGQGINQPQHF; CDR3nt: TGTGCCAGCAGTGGGCAGGGGATAAATCAGCCCCAGCATTTT
j_gene: TRBJ1-2; v_gene: TRBV5-4; d_gene: TRBD1; CDR3aa: CASSDRDNYGYTF; CDR3nt: TGTGCCAGCAGCGACAGGGATAACTATGGCTACACCTTC
j_gene: TRBJ2-7; v_gene: TRBV11-2; d_gene: TRBD1; CDR3aa: CASSVRDSSYEQYF; CDR3nt: TGTGCCAGCAGCGTCCGGGACAGCTCCTACGAGCAGTACTTC
j_gene: TRBJ2-2; v_gene: TRBV15; d_gene: -; CDR3aa: CATSRGSSTGELFF; CDR3nt: TGTGCCACCAGCAGAGGGTCCAGCACCGGGGAGCTGTTTTTT
j_gene: TRBJ2-7; v_gene: TRBV5-1; d_gene: TRBD2; CDR3aa: CASSFLTSGPYEQYF; CDR3nt: TGCGCCAGCAGCTTTCTGACTAGCGGGCCCTACGAGCAGTACTTC
j_gene: TRBJ2-7; v_gene: TRBV4-2; d_gene: -; CDR3aa: CASSQDGGGGIF; CDR3nt: TGTGCCAGCAGCCAAGATGGGGGAGGCGGGATCTTC
j_gene: TRBJ1-1; v_gene: TRBV10-3; d_gene: -; CDR3aa: CAISAAREAFF; CDR3nt: TGTGCCATCAGTGCAGCTAGAGAAGCTTTCTTT
j_gene: TRBJ2-7; v_gene: TRBV13; d_gene: TRBD1; CDR3aa: CASSLIGTGHQHEQYF; CDR3nt: TGTGCCAGCAGCTTAATAGGGACAGGGCATCAACACGAGCAGTACTTC
j_gene: TRBJ2-3; v_gene: TRBV5-4; d_gene: TRBD2; CDR3aa: CASSGGGVTDTQYF; CDR3nt: TGTGCCAGCTCTGGGGGGGGAGTCACAGATACGCAGTATTTT
j_gene: TRBJ2-1; v_gene: TRBV27; d_gene: -; CDR3aa: CASSFLGRSDNEQFF; CDR3nt: TGTGCCAGCAGTTTCCTTGGGAGGAGCGATAATGAGCAGTTCTTC
j_gene: TRBJ1-4; v_gene: TRBV2; d_gene: -; CDR3aa: CASIPPGSREKLFF; CDR3nt: TGTGCCAGCATCCCCCCCGGGTCTCGGGAAAAACTGTTTTTT
j_gene: TRBJ2-1; v_gene: TRBV13; d_gene: TRBD2; CDR3aa: CASSSSGGAGLNEQFF; CDR3nt: TGTGCCAGCAGCTCTAGCGGGGGGGCCGGTTTGAATGAGCAGTTCTTC
j_gene: TRBJ2-5; v_gene: TRBV15; d_gene: TRBD2; CDR3aa: CATSRGRAGGRETQYF; CDR3nt: TGTGCCACCAGCAGAGGGCGAGCGGGGGGCCGAGAGACCCAGTACTTC
j_gene: TRBJ2-7; v_gene: TRBV11-2; d_gene: -; CDR3aa: CASSPLTGTTYEQYF; CDR3nt: TGTGCCAGCAGCCCGTTAACAGGGACCACCTACGAGCAGTACTTC
j_gene: TRBJ2-5; v_gene: TRBV5-1; d_gene: -; CDR3aa: CASSLAVQETQYF; CDR3nt: TGCGCCAGCAGCTTGGCTGTCCAAGAGACCCAGTACTTC
j_gene: TRBJ2-7; v_gene: TRBV5-6; d_gene: -; CDR3aa: CASRGQSSYEQYF; CDR3nt: TGTGCCAGCAGGGGGCAGTCCTCCTACGAGCAGTACTTC
j_gene: TRBJ1-5; v_gene: TRBV19; d_gene: -; CDR3aa: CASSGDSRNSNQPQHF; CDR3nt: TGTGCCAGTTCGGGGGACTCGAGGAATAGCAATCAGCCCCAGCATTTT
j_gene: TRBJ2-6; v_gene: TRBV4-2; d_gene: TRBD2; CDR3aa: CASSFRTSGRSSGANVLTF; CDR3nt: TGTGCCAGCAGCTTCCGGACTAGCGGGAGGTCCTCTGGGGCCAACGTCCTGACTTTC
j_gene: TRBJ2-1; v_gene: TRBV6-5; d_gene: TRBD2; CDR3aa: CASSFSGLAVYNEQFF; CDR3nt: TGTGCCAGCAGTTTTAGCGGACTAGCGGTTTACAATGAGCAGTTCTTC
j_gene: TRBJ2-5; v_gene: TRBV27; d_gene: -; CDR3aa: CASSLSRVLGETQYF; CDR3nt: TGTGCCAGCAGTTTATCGAGGGTCTTGGGAGAGACCCAGTACTTC
j_gene: TRBJ2-7; v_gene: TRBV7-3; d_gene: -; CDR3aa: CASSPDRNYEQYF; CDR3nt: TGTGCCAGCAGCCCCGACAGAAACTACGAGCAGTACTTC
j_gene: TRBJ2-7; v_gene: TRBV11-2; d_gene: -; CDR3aa: CASTPGLLLYEQYF; CDR3nt: TGTGCCAGCACCCCGGGACTCCTTCTCTACGAGCAGTACTTC
j_gene: TRBJ1-6; v_gene: TRBV6-1; d_gene: -; CDR3aa: CASVGTKNSPLHF; CDR3nt: TGTGCCAGCGTCGGGACAAAAAATTCACCCCTCCACTTT
j_gene: TRBJ1-6; v_gene: TRBV4-1; d_gene: -; CDR3aa: CASSQSQAFFNSPLHF; CDR3nt: TGCGCCAGCAGCCAGTCCCAAGCGTTTTTTAATTCACCCCTCCACTTT
j_gene: TRBJ1-1; v_gene: TRBV19; d_gene: TRBD1; CDR3aa: CASSIHRTGDTEAFF; CDR3nt: TGTGCCAGTAGTATTCATCGAACAGGGGACACTGAAGCTTTCTTT
j_gene: TRBJ1-5; v_gene: TRBV4-2; d_gene: -; CDR3aa: CASSQDFSRSQPQHF; CDR3nt: TGTGCCAGCAGCCAAGACTTCTCCAGAAGTCAGCCCCAGCATTTT
j_gene: TRBJ2-7; v_gene: TRBV27; d_gene: TRBD2; CDR3aa: CASSLSFGRYYEQYF; CDR3nt: TGTGCCAGCAGTTTATCGTTCGGGAGGTACTACGAGCAGTACTTC
j_gene: TRBJ1-1; v_gene: TRBV4-1; d_gene: -; CDR3aa: CASSPLQADPRTEAFF; CDR3nt: TGCGCCAGCAGCCCGCTCCAAGCGGACCCACGCACTGAAGCTTTCTTT
j_gene: TRBJ2-7; v_gene: TRBV6-5; d_gene: -; CDR3aa: CASSYSIAGISYEQYF; CDR3nt: TGTGCCAGCAGTTACTCGATAGCAGGGATTTCCTACGAGCAGTACTTC
j_gene: TRBJ2-7; v_gene: TRBV18; d_gene: -; CDR3aa: CASSPPSGRYEQYF; CDR3nt: TGTGCCAGCTCACCCCCCAGCGGAAGGTACGAGCAGTACTTC
j_gene: TRBJ1-2; v_gene: TRBV9; d_gene: -; CDR3aa: CASSVGGFGYGYTF; CDR3nt: TGTGCCAGCAGCGTAGGAGGTTTCGGCTATGGCTACACCTTC
j_gene: TRBJ1-5; v_gene: TRBV19; d_gene: -; CDR3aa: CASSMVQGQSTNQPQHF; CDR3nt: TGTGCCAGTAGTATGGTACAGGGCCAATCCACGAATCAGCCCCAGCATTTT
j_gene: TRBJ2-1; v_gene: TRBV2; d_gene: TRBD1; CDR3aa: CASSVGGAGNEQFF; CDR3nt: TGTGCCAGCAGTGTAGGGGGCGCTGGGAATGAGCAGTTCTTC
j_gene: TRBJ1-1; v_gene: TRBV19; d_gene: -; CDR3aa: CASSIEQTAFF; CDR3nt: TGTGCCAGTAGTATTGAACAGACCGCTTTCTTT
j_gene: TRBJ1-5; v_gene: TRBV27; d_gene: -; CDR3aa: CASSPRDTYSNQPQHF; CDR3nt: TGTGCCAGCAGTCCCAGGGACACCTATAGCAATCAGCCCCAGCATTTT
j_gene: TRBJ2-5; v_gene: TRBV7-2; d_gene: -; CDR3aa: CASSLRGSSQETQYF; CDR3nt: TGTGCCAGCAGCTTAAGGGGATCGAGTCAAGAGACCCAGTACTTC
j_gene: TRBJ1-2; v_gene: TRBV4-2; d_gene: TRBD1; CDR3aa: CASSLREGAGGYTF; CDR3nt: TGTGCCAGCAGCCTAAGAGAGGGGGCGGGGGGCTACACCTTC
j_gene: TRBJ2-2; v_gene: TRBV7-8; d_gene: TRBD2; CDR3aa: CASSPRTSGGSTGELFF; CDR3nt: TGTGCCAGCAGCCCCAGGACTAGCGGGGGGTCCACCGGGGAGCTGTTTTTT